Listed below are T cell receptor beta chains from one sample, sequenced in a study of siplizumab effects on memory and regulatory T cells. Data came from immunoSEQ multiplex PCR; TCRdb stores just in-frame clones and leaves some out. The table lists some 88,000 clones, approximately 90% of them singletons. The sample consisted of CD4+ T cells sorted from blood. Source of these receptors: a human donor in good health. Both conserved end residues are part of each CDR3. A D gene is named only where the DNA matches it firmly. A clone size is listed for some rows: how often the clone was seen (once, few, many), or a class if it is expanded.

d_call	v_call	j_call	clone_size	cdr3_aa	cdr3_nt
.	TRBV6-6	TRBJ2-1	once	CASSYSERQGQFF	TGTGCCAGCAGTTACTCGGAAAGGCAAGGGCAGTTCTTC
.	TRBV14	TRBJ2-7	.	CASSPGGAAYEQYF	TGTGCCAGCAGCCCAGGGGGGGCCGCCTACGAGCAGTACTTC
.	TRBV9	TRBJ2-7	few	CASSVGPERSEQYF	TGTGCCAGCAGCGTAGGGCCAGAACGCAGCGAGCAGTACTTC
.	TRBV6-1	TRBJ2-1	.	CASSEAGGSYNEQFF	TGTGCCAGCAGTGAAGCTGGGGGCTCCTACAATGAGCAGTTCTTC
.	TRBV1	TRBJ2-7	.	CTSSQGLGGTYEQYF	TGCACCAGCAGCCAAGGTCTCGGGGGGACCTACGAGCAGTACTTC
.	TRBV4-1	TRBJ1-3	.	CASSQDSHSGNTIYF	TGCGCCAGCAGCCAAGACAGCCACTCTGGAAACACCATATATTTT
.	TRBV7-2	TRBJ2-4	.	CASSLGGRLILAKNIQYF	TGTGCCAGCAGCTTAGGGGGACGCCTTATCCTAGCCAAAAACATTCAGTACTTC
.	TRBV5-6	TRBJ1-1	.	CASSLGGRGSNTEAFF	TGTGCCAGCAGCTTGGGGGGGAGAGGATCGAACACTGAAGCTTTCTTT
TRBD1	TRBV29-1	TRBJ1-2	.	CSVGTGGDGYTF	TGCAGCGTTGGGACAGGGGGTGATGGCTACACCTTC
.	TRBV30	TRBJ1-4	.	CAWSAREKLFF	TGTGCCTGGAGCGCCCGGGAAAAACTGTTTTTT
.	TRBV19	TRBJ1-1	few	CASSIEGMNTEAFF	TGTGCCAGTAGTATAGAGGGTATGAACACTGAAGCTTTCTTT
TRBD2	TRBV6-1	TRBJ2-1	.	CASVLAGAYNEQFF	TGTGCCAGCGTTTTAGCGGGGGCCTACAATGAGCAGTTCTTC
.	TRBV5-1	TRBJ1-1	once	CASSLGGNTEAFF	TGCGCCAGCAGCTTGGGGGGGAACACTGAAGCTTTCTTT
.	TRBV20-1	TRBJ1-5	.	CSARRGEPQHF	TGCAGTGCTAGGAGGGGAGAGCCCCAGCATTTT
TRBD1	TRBV28	TRBJ1-5	.	CASRVSDRFNQPQHF	TGTGCCAGCAGGGTTTCGGACAGGTTCAATCAGCCCCAGCATTTT
TRBD2	TRBV9	TRBJ2-2	.	CASSTSSGYTGELFF	TGTGCCAGCTCAACGTCTAGCGGCTACACCGGGGAGCTGTTTTTT
TRBD1	TRBV5-1	TRBJ1-1	.	CASSFLVQTGNIAFF	TGCGCCAGCAGCTTTTTGGTCCAGACAGGGAATATTGCTTTCTTT
TRBD1	TRBV7-2	TRBJ1-5	.	CASSATGDSNQPQHF	TGTGCCAGCAGCGCCACAGGGGATAGCAATCAGCCCCAGCATTTT
TRBD1	TRBV25-1	TRBJ1-1	.	CASRTIRGAFF	TGTGCCAGCAGAACCATCAGGGGGGCTTTCTTT
.	TRBV30	TRBJ2-4	few	CAWRPTVEAKNIQYF	TGTGCCTGGAGACCGACAGTAGAAGCCAAAAACATTCAGTACTTC
TRBD1	TRBV2	TRBJ2-1	.	CASRGGQGTYNEQFF	TGTGCCAGCAGGGGGGGACAGGGAACCTACAATGAGCAGTTCTTC
TRBD2	TRBV7-2	TRBJ2-7	.	CASSATGGVTYEQYF	TGTGCCAGCAGCGCGACGGGGGGGGTTACCTACGAGCAGTACTTC
.	TRBV5-6	TRBJ2-5	.	CASSLGRTSSETQYF	TGTGCCAGCAGCTTGGGAAGGACCTCGAGCGAGACCCAGTACTTC
.	TRBV4-3	TRBJ2-5	.	CASSQDTGWDQETQYF	TGCGCCAGCAGCCAAGATACAGGGTGGGACCAAGAGACCCAGTACTTC
.	TRBV27	TRBJ2-5	.	CASSEETQYF	TGTGCCAGTTCGGAAGAGACCCAGTACTTC
.	TRBV11-2	TRBJ1-1	once	CASSFVNTEAFF	TGTGCCAGCAGCTTCGTGAACACTGAAGCTTTCTTT
.	TRBV28	TRBJ2-3	.	CASSLSPGKGSDTQYF	TGTGCCAGCAGTTTATCCCCAGGGAAGGGGTCAGATACGCAGTATTTT
.	TRBV5-1	TRBJ2-6	.	CASSFQDGSGANVLTF	TGCGCCAGCAGCTTTCAGGACGGCTCTGGGGCCAACGTCCTGACTTTC
TRBD2	TRBV5-1	TRBJ2-1	.	CASSGLGGRALQNNEQFF	TGCGCCAGCAGCGGGTTGGGCGGGAGAGCCCTACAAAACAATGAGCAGTTCTTC
.	TRBV15	TRBJ2-3	.	CATSRDTLSTSTQYF	TGTGCCACCAGCAGGGACACCCTAAGCACGTCTACGCAGTATTTT
.	TRBV5-5	TRBJ1-3	.	CASSPDRQGNTIYF	TGTGCCAGCAGCCCAGATAGACAGGGAAACACCATATATTTT
TRBD2	TRBV7-8	TRBJ2-7	.	CASSRDAGAPSYEQYF	TGTGCCAGCAGCCGAGACGCGGGAGCCCCGTCCTACGAGCAGTACTTC
TRBD1	TRBV7-2	TRBJ2-5	.	CASSMDRERETQYF	TGTGCCAGCAGCATGGACAGGGAACGGGAGACCCAGTACTTC
TRBD2	TRBV7-8	TRBJ2-3	.	CASSLVGLAGGGYTQYF	TGTGCCAGCAGCTTAGTGGGGCTAGCGGGAGGCGGGTATACGCAGTATTTT
.	TRBV30	TRBJ2-2	.	CAWSNRGSGVNTGELFF	TGTGCCTGGAGTAACCGTGGTAGCGGAGTAAACACCGGGGAGCTGTTTTTT
TRBD2	TRBV15	TRBJ2-7	.	CATSRDVTGGPGEQYF	TGTGCCACCAGCAGAGATGTAACGGGAGGGCCAGGCGAGCAGTACTTC
.	TRBV10-3	TRBJ2-4	.	CAISESWGLELAKNIQYF	TGTGCCATCAGTGAGTCTTGGGGCCTAGAACTAGCCAAAAACATTCAGTACTTC
.	TRBV28	TRBJ2-1	.	CASRTGGLGQFF	TGTGCCAGCAGAACCGGCGGTCTCGGGCAGTTCTTC
TRBD1	TRBV6-5	TRBJ1-1	.	CASVPSRGPTEAFF	TGTGCCAGCGTACCCTCCAGGGGGCCCACTGAAGCTTTCTTT
TRBD1	TRBV5-1	TRBJ2-2	.	CASSYQGAGELFF	TGCGCCAGCAGCTATCAGGGGGCCGGGGAGCTGTTTTTT
TRBD1	TRBV5-1	TRBJ2-5	.	CASSLAVRGFAETQYF	TGCGCCAGCAGCTTGGCGGTCAGGGGGTTTGCGGAGACCCAGTACTTC
.	TRBV30	TRBJ2-1	.	CAWKGVTLESMEQFF	TGTGCCTGGAAGGGCGTTACACTAGAGTCGATGGAGCAGTTCTTC
.	TRBV19	TRBJ1-3	.	CASSIGRASGNTIYF	TGTGCCAGTAGTATTGGCAGAGCCTCTGGAAACACCATATATTTT
TRBD2	TRBV5-4	TRBJ2-5	.	CASSLANWASGSRETQYF	TGTGCCAGCAGCTTGGCCAATTGGGCTAGCGGGAGTCGAGAGACCCAGTACTTC
.	TRBV19	TRBJ1-5	.	CASLPGAGQPQHF	TGTGCCAGCCTTCCAGGGGCGGGTCAGCCCCAGCATTTT
TRBD1	TRBV6-6	TRBJ2-5	.	CASSSAGQGETQYF	TGTGCCAGCAGCTCCGCGGGACAGGGGGAGACCCAGTACTTC
.	TRBV15	TRBJ1-5	.	CATSREKAGHSNQPQHF	TGTGCCACCAGCAGAGAGAAGGCAGGGCATAGCAATCAGCCCCAGCATTTT
.	TRBV5-6	TRBJ1-1	once	CASSLGVSTEAFF	TGTGCCAGCAGCTTGGGTGTCAGCACTGAAGCTTTCTTT
TRBD1	TRBV4-1	TRBJ1-1	.	CASSQEAGQGFTEAFF	TGCGCCAGCAGCCAAGAGGCTGGACAGGGTTTCACTGAAGCTTTCTTT
.	TRBV2	TRBJ2-5	.	CASSEAQGLGGETQYF	TGTGCCAGCAGTGAAGCACAGGGACTTGGGGGAGAGACCCAGTACTTC
TRBD2	TRBV7-3	TRBJ2-1	.	CASSPGTSGTRKFF	TGTGCCAGCAGCCCCGGGACTAGCGGTACGCGAAAGTTCTTC
.	TRBV29-1	TRBJ1-1	.	CSAGTANTEAFF	TGCAGCGCTGGGACCGCGAACACTGAAGCTTTCTTT
TRBD2	TRBV15	TRBJ2-3	.	CATSTRHGGRRSDTQYF	TGTGCCACCAGCACCAGGCACGGCGGGAGGAGGTCAGATACGCAGTATTTT
TRBD1	TRBV10-3	TRBJ1-3	.	CAISVGTGPRGNTIYF	TGTGCCATCAGTGTTGGGACAGGCCCACGCGGAAACACCATATATTTT
.	TRBV5-1	TRBJ2-1	.	CASSIYNEQFF	TGCGCCAGCAGCATCTACAATGAGCAGTTCTTC